The 30 T cell receptor beta chains presented below share a single source sample, sequenced in a study of a mutant IDH1 vaccine in newly diagnosed glioma. Antigens of these TCRs are unknown. Assay used: immunoSEQ multiplex PCR; TCRdb lists only in-frame clones, some missing. The repertoire consists of approximately 38,000 clones, with approximately 85% occurring once and the leading ten covering about 1.5%. The time point denotes: week 5, during vaccination. Vaccination comprised doses that each held 300 ug of mutant IDH1 20-mer peptide, plus topical imiquimod. This sample comprised PBMCs, obtained from a glioma patient whose treatment included an IDH1 peptide vaccine. These TCRs come from a man aged 40-50 years with glioma.

CDR3 in DNA: TGCGCCAGCAGCCAAGGTGGTAGAGGGACTGAAGCTTTCTTT. Protein sequence: CASSQGGRGTEAFF. The V call is TRBV4-3, the J call TRBJ1-1; D remains unclear. With 1 base removed from V and 5 bases from J, the gap between germline ends came to 11 bases. The CDR3 loop spans 14 amino acids. From germline, CDR1 is LGHNA and CDR2 YSLEER.

The chain couples TRBV27 to TRBJ1-1; D possibly corresponds to TRBD1 (5 bases). The CDR3 sequence is 15 residues long. Trimming left V 4 bases short and J 0 bases short, with 12 bases between. Germline V gene data show CDR1 as MNHEY and CDR2 as SMNVEV (reference sequence). The CDR3 DNA reads TGTGCCAGCAGTTGGACACACGTAATGAACACTGAAGCTTTCTTT. It is translated as CASSWTHVMNTEAFF.

The chain has TRBV19 and TRBJ2-7; D may be TRBD1 (5 bases). V lost 3 bases to trimming and J lost 4 bases, with 16 bases between them. The CDR3 is made up of 15 amino acids. Looked up from germline, CDR1 is LNHDA and CDR2 is SQIVND (reference sequence). DNA for the CDR3: TGTGCCAGTAGTATCCAGGCAGGGAAAAGGTACGAGCAGTACTTC. Its translation: CASSIQAGKRYEQYF.

This chain connects TRBV6-5 to TRBJ2-7; perhaps TRBD1 as D (5 bases). The V end was cut by 2 bases, the J end by 1 base, with 9 bases between. CDR1 and CDR2 from the germline V gene are MNHEY and SVGAGI. There are 14 residues in the CDR3. The CDR3 nucleotides read TGTGCCAGCAGTTACAGGGGCGCATCCTACGAGCAGTACTTC. Protein product: CASSYRGASYEQYF.

The V gene is TRBV4-3, the J gene TRBJ2-7; D is tentatively TRBD1 or TRBD2 (5 bases each). This CDR3 spans 17 amino acids. The V gene's germline CDR1 is LGHNA and CDR2 YSLEER. Trimming took off 0 bases at V and 3 bases at J, with 18 bases between the two ends. This CDR3 reads CASSQEYDSLGLYEQYF. The CDR3 DNA reads as TGCGCCAGCAGCCAAGAGTATGACAGCTTAGGACTCTACGAGCAGTACTTC.

As concerns this clone: Other DNA sequences from this sample encode an identical CDR3 as well. The chain carries TRBV5-6 and TRBJ1-2, with D perhaps matching TRBD1 (5 bases). Trimming stripped 0 bases from V and 5 bases from J, with 5 bases between. The CDR3 has 12 residues. Germline V gene lookup returns CDR1 SGHDT and CDR2 YYEEEE. CDR3 in DNA: TGTGCCAGCAGCTTGGGGGGGTATGGCTACACCTTC. Amino acid sequence: CASSLGGYGYTF.

The V gene is TRBV19, the J gene TRBJ2-1; 9 bases fit TRBD2. V dropped 4 bases and J dropped 4; count of bases not matched to a gene: 5. CDR1 is LNHDA and CDR2 is SQIVND in the germline V gene (reference sequence). This CDR3 comprises 15 residues. CDR3 bases: TGTGCCAGTAGTACACTAGCGGGTCATTACAATGAGCAGTTCTTC. Translating gives CASSTLAGHYNEQFF.

This sequence joins TRBV9 and TRBJ1-4, with a possible D match to TRBD1 (5 bases). The CDR3 loop spans 16 amino acids. Germline V gene sequence: CDR1 SGDLS, CDR2 YYNGEE. V was clipped by 4 bases and J by 1 base, with 14 bases between them. CDR3 DNA: TGTGCCAGCAGCCTAGGCCGGGGGGAAACTAATGAAAAACTGTTTTTT. Amino acid sequence: CASSLGRGETNEKLFF.

This chain joins TRBV19 and TRBJ1-1, with D possibly TRBD1 on 6 matching bases. The CDR3 contains 14 residues. Germline lookup yields CDR1 LNHDA and CDR2 SQIVND (reference sequence). V dropped 8 bases and J dropped 6 bases, with 19 bases sitting between them. The CDR3 sequence is CASAKLWGQSEAFF. Written as DNA, the CDR3 is TGTGCCAGTGCCAAATTGTGGGGACAATCTGAAGCTTTCTTT.

This clone has just a few counts. The gene calls are TRBV7-8 and TRBJ1-5; 7 bases are shared with TRBD1. Germline CDR1 is SGHVS and CDR2 is FQNEAQ. Trimming cost V 5 bases and J 4 bases; bases outside gene matches: 5. CDR3 length equals 14 residues. In DNA, the CDR3 is TGTGCCAGCAGCCCATGGGACAGAAATCAGCCCCAGCATTTT. This gives the protein CASSPWDRNQPQHF.

This chain links TRBV28 with TRBJ1-2; maybe TRBD1 (6 bases). Germline values: CDR1 MDHEN, CDR2 SYDVKM. The CDR3 consists of 13 residues. Trimming shortened V by 5 bases and J by 8 bases, and 15 bases separated the two germline ends. DNA for the CDR3: TGTGCCAGCAGTCTACAGGGAGCCCGAGGCTACACCTTC. Translating it yields CASSLQGARGYTF.

The chain combines TRBV4-1 with TRBJ2-7; the D gene is possibly TRBD2 (7 bases). Germline V lookup: CDR1 MGHRA, CDR2 YSYEKL. This CDR3 is built from 14 residues. V dropped 0 bases and J dropped 6 bases, with 12 bases sitting between them. CDR3 sequence reads: CASSQDGRGAEQYF. The CDR3 DNA sequence: TGCGCCAGCAGCCAAGATGGGAGGGGGGCCGAGCAGTACTTC.

The CDR3 nucleotides are TGTGCCAGCAGCTTAGAGTCACAGGGGGTACTTGAAGCTTTCTTT. Translated, it gives CASSLESQGVLEAFF. This chain joins TRBV11-2 and TRBJ1-1; TRBD1 matches 8 bases. Germline CDR1 and CDR2: SGHAT and FQNNGV. Germline trimming cut 0 bases from V and 7 bases from J; bases unmatched to any gene: 7. The CDR3 covers 15 residues.

The chain combines TRBV9 with TRBJ1-1; D is perhaps TRBD1 (5 bases). Germline V lookup: CDR1 SGDLS, CDR2 YYNGEE. The CDR3 is 14 residues long. Trimming removed 3 bases at V and 3 bases at J, with 12 bases between. CDR3 nucleotide sequence: TGTGCCAGCAGCGGTCGACAGAGCCACACTGAAGCTTTCTTT. It translates to CASSGRQSHTEAFF.

The rearrangement joins TRBV4-3 to TRBJ1-2; D is undetermined. The CDR3 contains 15 residues. Germline CDR1 and CDR2: LGHNA and YSLEER. The V and J ends lost 0 bases and 4 bases respectively, with 12 bases between them. CDR3 sequence reads: CASSQEWPSFYGYTF. CDR3 DNA sequence: TGCGCCAGCAGCCAAGAGTGGCCATCTTTCTATGGCTACACCTTC.

The chain joins TRBV19 to TRBJ1-1; the match to TRBD1 covers 10 bases. Germline values: CDR1 LNHDA, CDR2 SQIVND (reference sequence). The CDR3 sequence is 14 residues long. J was trimmed by 5 bases and V by 6 bases; bases with no gene match: 6. CDR3 bases: TGTGCCAGTAGCGGACAGGGGGGTAAGACTGAAGCTTTCTTT. Protein: CASSGQGGKTEAFF.

The gene calls are TRBV9 and TRBJ2-2; 7 bases match TRBD1. This CDR3 contains 18 residues. Germline CDR1 reads SGDLS; CDR2 reads YYNGEE. Losses at the gene ends were 2 bases for V and 0 bases for J; bases not matched to a gene: 10. CDR3 bases: TGTGCCAGCAGCGTCCCCATCAAGGGGGCAGCGAACACCGGGGAGCTGTTTTTT. It codes for CASSVPIKGAANTGELFF.

This clone was counted once. The chain employs TRBV11-2 and TRBJ2-5, with 11 bases identical to TRBD2. Trimming at V came to 5 bases and at J to 4 bases, leaving 6 bases not matched to a gene. The CDR3 is 15 residues long. CDR1 and CDR2 from the germline V gene are SGHAT and FQNNGV. This CDR3 reads CASSPGTSGLETQYF. CDR3 nucleotide sequence: TGTGCCAGCAGCCCCGGGACTAGCGGTTTAGAGACCCAGTACTTC.

The chain joins TRBV5-1 to TRBJ2-7, with a weak D call TRBD1 (6 bases). This CDR3 comprises 14 residues. Germline-derived CDR1 and CDR2 are SGHRS and YFSETQ. The V end lost 0 bases, the J end lost 6 bases, and 13 bases lay between the germline ends. The CDR3 sequence: CASSLVGQDSEQYF. The CDR3 coding sequence is TGCGCCAGCAGCTTGGTAGGGCAGGACAGCGAGCAGTACTTC.

V gene TRBV5-1 combines with J gene TRBJ2-7, with 7 bases matching TRBD2. From germline, CDR1 is SGHRS and CDR2 YFSETQ. The ends lost 2 bases at V and 6 bases at J; junction bases unmatched: 5. CDR3 length equals 13 residues. CDR3 in DNA: TGCGCCAGCAGCTTCGAGGGAGGGACCGAGCAGTACTTC. Translating gives CASSFEGGTEQYF.

The chain is built from TRBV6-4 and TRBJ2-1; 13 nucleotides align to TRBD2. The V gene end was trimmed by 2 bases and the J gene end by 8 bases; junction bases not matched to a gene: 0. This CDR3 has 14 amino acids. Germline V gene lookup returns CDR1 MRHNA and CDR2 SNTAGT. The DNA of the CDR3 is TGTGCCAGCAGTGACGGACTAGCGGGAGATGAGCAGTTCTTC. It yields the protein CASSDGLAGDEQFF.

V usage is TRBV5-1 and J usage is TRBJ1-2; 8 positions agree with TRBD1. Germline V gene sequence: CDR1 SGHRS, CDR2 YFSETQ. V lost 2 bases and J lost 7; bases outside the gene matches: 7. This CDR3 is 14 amino acids long. DNA for the CDR3: TGCGCCAGCAGCTTCGGACAGGGACGGAGTGGCTACACCTTC. Residues: CASSFGQGRSGYTF.

V is TRBV5-4 and J is TRBJ2-5; 8 bases match TRBD2. The V gene's germline CDR1 is SGHNT and CDR2 YYREEE (reference sequence). V lost 4 bases and J lost 4; bases outside the gene matches: 15. The CDR3 is 17 residues long. The CDR3 protein is CASSDRRASGSGETQYF. As DNA, the CDR3 is TGTGCCAGCAGCGACCGACGGGCTAGCGGGTCCGGAGAGACCCAGTACTTC.

The chain employs TRBV28 and TRBJ2-7, with D perhaps TRBD1 or TRBD2 (5 bases each). Germline-derived CDR1 and CDR2 are MDHEN and SYDVKM. The V end lost 2 bases, the J end lost 7 bases, and 9 bases lay between the germline ends. The CDR3 is made up of 12 amino acids. CDR3 in amino acids: CASSLGGWEQYF. CDR3 nucleotide sequence: TGTGCCAGCAGTTTAGGGGGTTGGGAGCAGTACTTC. Full variable domain (outside the CDR3, taken from reference TRBV28 and TRBJ2-7): DVKVTQSSRYLVKRTGEKVFLECVQDMDHENMFWYRQDPGLGLRLIYFSYDVKMKEKGDIPEGYSVSREKKERFSLILESASTNQTSMYLCASSLGGWEQYFGPGTRLTVT.

The rearrangement links TRBV7-9 to TRBJ1-1, with D uncertain. The V and J ends lost 5 bases and 5 bases respectively, with 18 bases between them. Germline-derived CDR1 and CDR2 are SEHNR and FQNEAQ (reference sequence). The CDR3 runs to 15 residues. CDR3 DNA: TGTGCCAGCAGCCATCCGGCCGGCTTCGAAACTGAAGCTTTCTTT. This translates into CASSHPAGFETEAFF.

The count of this clone is one. The CDR3 spells CASSEQGLGAIQYF. The CDR3 nucleotides are TGTGCCAGCAGTGAACAGGGTCTTGGGGCCATTCAGTACTTC. This rearrangement joins TRBV6-5 to TRBJ2-4, with D possibly being TRBD1 (6 bases). Germline V gives CDR1 MNHEY, CDR2 SVGAGI. The CDR3 has 14 amino acids. V was clipped by 5 bases and J by 9 bases, with 17 bases between them.

The rearrangement links TRBV10-1 to TRBJ2-5; the D is unclear. The CDR3 is made up of 16 amino acids. CDR1 is WNHNN, CDR2 SYGVQD, per germline (reference sequence). The V gene lost 1 base and the J gene lost 0 bases, with 12 bases spanning the gap. The DNA for the CDR3 is TGCGCCAGCAGTGAGTTGCAGGCGGAAAACCAAGAGACCCAGTACTTC. Residues: CASSELQAENQETQYF.

V gene TRBV15 combines with J gene TRBJ1-3, with no clear D. V gave up 6 bases and J gave up 1 base, with 16 bases separating them. The germline V gene encodes CDR1 LNHNV and CDR2 YYDKDF (reference sequence). The CDR3 length is 16 residues. CDR3 region: CATSNGPRGSGNTIYF. The CDR3, as DNA: TGTGCCACCAGTAATGGACCTCGAGGGTCTGGAAACACCATATATTTT.

Only one count was recorded for this clone. The chain combines TRBV2 with TRBJ1-5; D call uncertain. In germline, CDR1 is SNHLY, CDR2 FYNNEI. The ends were cut back, 4 bases at V and 2 bases at J, with 12 bases in the middle. This CDR3 has 15 amino acids. As DNA, the CDR3 is TGTGCCAGCAGTGCGCAGGCCCTGGGCAATCAGCCCCAGCATTTT. As protein: CASSAQALGNQPQHF.

The chain links TRBV2 to TRBJ2-2; 7 bases line up with TRBD1. The CDR3 spans 14 residues. Germline values: CDR1 SNHLY, CDR2 FYNNEI. The junction had 7 bases not matched to a gene; V was cut back by 6 bases and J by 6 bases. CDR3 DNA sequence: TGTGCCAGCAGAAGACAGGGAAATCCCGGGGAGCTGTTTTTT. This codes for CASRRQGNPGELFF.